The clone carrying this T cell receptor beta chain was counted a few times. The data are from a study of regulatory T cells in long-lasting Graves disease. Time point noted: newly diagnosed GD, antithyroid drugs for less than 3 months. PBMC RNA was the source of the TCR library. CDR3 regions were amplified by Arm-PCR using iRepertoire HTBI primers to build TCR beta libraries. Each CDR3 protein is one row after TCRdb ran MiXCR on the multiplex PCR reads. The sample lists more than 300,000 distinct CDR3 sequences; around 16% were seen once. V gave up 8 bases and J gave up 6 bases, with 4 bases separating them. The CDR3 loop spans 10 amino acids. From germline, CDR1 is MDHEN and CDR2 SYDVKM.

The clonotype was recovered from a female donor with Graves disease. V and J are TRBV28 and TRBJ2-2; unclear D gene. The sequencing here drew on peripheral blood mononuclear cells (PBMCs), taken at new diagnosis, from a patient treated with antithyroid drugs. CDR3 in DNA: TGTGCCAGCTTAGCCGGGGAGCTGTTTTTT. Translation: CASLAGELFF.